A selection of T cell receptor beta chains follows, all from one sample in a study of radiotherapy plus CTLA-4 blockade in lung cancer. Libraries were prepared by immunoSEQ multiplex PCR; TCRdb keeps only in-frame clonotypes and omits some of them. The top ten clones hold roughly 3.5% of a sample with around 100,000 clones, approximately 80% of them seen once. Here the sequenced sample was peripheral blood, taken from a patient treated with radiotherapy plus ipilimumab. The source of these receptors is a human donor with non-small cell lung cancer that progressed on radiotherapy plus ipilimumab. Some clones in this sample may be carry-over from other donors' samples. The conserved cysteine and the conserved F or W are not part of the CDR3 here.

j_call: TRBJ1-2; v_call: TRBV5-8; cdr3_aa: ASTTIDRGRLYGYT
j_call: TRBJ2-2; v_call: TRBV10-3; cdr3_aa: ATRGASNTGELF
j_call: TRBJ2-7; v_call: TRBV15; cdr3_aa: ATSRDFGYEQY
j_call: TRBJ2-1; v_call: TRBV4-1; cdr3_aa: ASSQVDLLSYNEQF
j_call: TRBJ1-5; v_call: TRBV28; cdr3_aa: ASEGQPISYSNQPQH
j_call: TRBJ1-3; v_call: TRBV5-1; cdr3_aa: ASSSESGNTIY
j_call: TRBJ1-1; v_call: TRBV7-2; cdr3_aa: ASSQTLRVLNTEAF
j_call: TRBJ2-2; v_call: TRBV11-3; cdr3_aa: ASSLEGPLPGELF
j_call: TRBJ2-4; v_call: TRBV5-5; cdr3_aa: ASSLGGAGSGNIQY
j_call: TRBJ2-1; v_call: TRBV11-3; cdr3_aa: ASSLGVGLASSNEQF
j_call: TRBJ1-2; v_call: TRBV6-6; cdr3_aa: ASSTGDGYT
j_call: TRBJ2-6; v_call: TRBV15; cdr3_aa: ATSRVGDPGANVLT
j_call: TRBJ2-6; v_call: TRBV4-3; cdr3_aa: ASSQEHSGANVLT
j_call: TRBJ2-7; v_call: TRBV6-1; cdr3_aa: ASSARRVGTGAYEQY
j_call: TRBJ2-3; v_call: TRBV18; cdr3_aa: ASSPSPVVVDTQY
j_call: TRBJ2-5; v_call: TRBV18; cdr3_aa: ASSLTSRPYQETQY
j_call: TRBJ1-4; v_call: TRBV2; cdr3_aa: ASSEAWGSNEKLF
j_call: TRBJ2-1; v_call: TRBV27; cdr3_aa: ASSPEGENYNEQF
j_call: TRBJ2-4; v_call: TRBV7-2; cdr3_aa: ASSPTFGTKNIQY
j_call: TRBJ2-5; v_call: TRBV7-3; cdr3_aa: ASSLTVSGGQETQY
j_call: TRBJ2-3; v_call: TRBV9; cdr3_aa: ASSVGAPGGVYLSTDTQY
j_call: TRBJ1-2; v_call: TRBV10-3; cdr3_aa: AISETLYGYT
j_call: TRBJ1-2; v_call: TRBV5-1; cdr3_aa: ASSPPGNGYT
j_call: TRBJ1-4; v_call: TRBV18; cdr3_aa: ASSPQGQEKLF
j_call: TRBJ1-1; v_call: TRBV29-1; cdr3_aa: SVAGGWGGTVRYEAF
j_call: TRBJ1-2; v_call: TRBV27; cdr3_aa: ASSPSPFGSYGYT
j_call: TRBJ2-7; v_call: TRBV19; cdr3_aa: ASRSATGGFEQY
j_call: TRBJ2-3; v_call: TRBV4-3; cdr3_aa: ASSLGPRTDTQY
j_call: TRBJ2-3; v_call: TRBV29-1; cdr3_aa: SVERSGLDTQY
j_call: TRBJ1-2; v_call: TRBV10-3; cdr3_aa: AISGTGGSYGYT
j_call: TRBJ1-2; v_call: TRBV11-2; cdr3_aa: ASSFGQAGGT
j_call: TRBJ1-1; v_call: TRBV5-1; cdr3_aa: ASSPGVNTEAF
j_call: TRBJ1-6; v_call: TRBV7-2; cdr3_aa: ASSLVGGAYNSPLH
j_call: TRBJ1-2; v_call: TRBV4-2; cdr3_aa: ASSQERTGVGYGYT
j_call: TRBJ1-6; v_call: TRBV11-2; cdr3_aa: ASSPFGGERSPLH
j_call: TRBJ2-2; v_call: TRBV9; cdr3_aa: ASRAGSLAGELF
j_call: TRBJ2-3; v_call: TRBV7-2; cdr3_aa: ASSSLGVTDTQY
j_call: TRBJ1-4; v_call: TRBV6-5; cdr3_aa: ASSANNEKLF
j_call: TRBJ2-5; v_call: TRBV11-2; cdr3_aa: ASSLDRPTSGQETQY
j_call: TRBJ2-3; v_call: TRBV11-2; cdr3_aa: ASSLGHGRADTQY
j_call: TRBJ1-2; v_call: TRBV21-1; cdr3_aa: ASSKSAPGGRYGYT
j_call: TRBJ1-1; v_call: TRBV5-4; cdr3_aa: ASSLAGTANTEAF
j_call: TRBJ1-2; v_call: TRBV7-6; cdr3_aa: ASSLEGYDGYT
j_call: TRBJ2-7; v_call: TRBV7-3; cdr3_aa: ASSLTGTGGYEQY
j_call: TRBJ1-5; v_call: TRBV2; cdr3_aa: ASSDPIRSWDILNQPQH
j_call: TRBJ2-2; v_call: TRBV4-3; cdr3_aa: ASSQEYAGGDTGELF
j_call: TRBJ1-1; v_call: TRBV7-2; cdr3_aa: ASTEHPNTEAF
j_call: TRBJ2-3; v_call: TRBV7-9; cdr3_aa: ASSLYLGLAGSADTQY
j_call: TRBJ1-2; v_call: TRBV18; cdr3_aa: ASSPRVVTGKENYGYT
j_call: TRBJ2-2; v_call: TRBV11-3; cdr3_aa: ASRFSQTGELF
j_call: TRBJ1-1; v_call: TRBV2; cdr3_aa: ASSPRQGVAF
j_call: TRBJ2-7; v_call: TRBV7-2; cdr3_aa: ASSKGTRIAEQY
j_call: TRBJ1-1; v_call: TRBV5-6; cdr3_aa: ASSPVFGQNTEAF
j_call: TRBJ2-7; v_call: TRBV4-3; cdr3_aa: ASSQGRDRGLYEQY
j_call: TRBJ2-3; v_call: TRBV5-4; cdr3_aa: ASSLVTDTQY
j_call: TRBJ2-1; v_call: TRBV28; cdr3_aa: ASSSGGGYLPGSYNEQF
j_call: TRBJ1-1; v_call: TRBV12-2; cdr3_aa: ASRLAAGEDTEAF
j_call: TRBJ1-5; v_call: TRBV7-2; cdr3_aa: ASSFYGTGVDQPQH
j_call: TRBJ2-2; v_call: TRBV1; cdr3_aa: TSSQRRRSGGSNTGELF
j_call: TRBJ2-1; v_call: TRBV9; cdr3_aa: ASSASGGPYNEQL